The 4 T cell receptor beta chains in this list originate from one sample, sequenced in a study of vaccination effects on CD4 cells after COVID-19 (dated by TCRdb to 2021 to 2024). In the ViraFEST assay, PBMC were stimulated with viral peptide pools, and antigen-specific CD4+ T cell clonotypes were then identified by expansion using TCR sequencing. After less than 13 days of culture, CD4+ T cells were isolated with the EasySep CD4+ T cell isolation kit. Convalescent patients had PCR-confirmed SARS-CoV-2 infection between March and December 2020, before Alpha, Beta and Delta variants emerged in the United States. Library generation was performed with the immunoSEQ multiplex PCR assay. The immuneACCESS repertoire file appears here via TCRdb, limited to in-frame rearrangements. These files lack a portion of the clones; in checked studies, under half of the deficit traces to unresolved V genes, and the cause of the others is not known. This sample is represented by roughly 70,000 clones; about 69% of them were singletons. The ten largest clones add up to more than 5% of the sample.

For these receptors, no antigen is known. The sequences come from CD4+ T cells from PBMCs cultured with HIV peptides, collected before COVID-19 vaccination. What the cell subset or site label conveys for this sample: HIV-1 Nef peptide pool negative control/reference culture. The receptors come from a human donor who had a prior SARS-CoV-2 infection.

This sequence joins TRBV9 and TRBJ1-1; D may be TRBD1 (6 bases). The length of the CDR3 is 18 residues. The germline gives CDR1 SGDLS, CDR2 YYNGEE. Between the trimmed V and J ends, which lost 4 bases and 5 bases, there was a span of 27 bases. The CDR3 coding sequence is TGTGCCAGCAGCCCAGACGGCAGAATACCAGGGGCATGGACTGAAGCTTTCTTT. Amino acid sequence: CASSPDGRIPGAWTEAFF.

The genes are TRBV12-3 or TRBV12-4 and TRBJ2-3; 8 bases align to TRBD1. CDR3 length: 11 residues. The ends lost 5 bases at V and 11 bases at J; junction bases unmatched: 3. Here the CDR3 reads CASSTGGRQYF. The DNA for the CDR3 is TGTGCCAGCAGTACAGGGGGAAGGCAGTATTTT.

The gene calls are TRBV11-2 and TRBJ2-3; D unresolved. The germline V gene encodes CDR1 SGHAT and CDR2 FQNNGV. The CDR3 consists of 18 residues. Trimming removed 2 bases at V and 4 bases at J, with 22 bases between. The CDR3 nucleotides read TGTGCCAGCAGCTTATATCCGTCTTCTCCCCTCGGTTCAGATACGCAGTATTTT. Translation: CASSLYPSSPLGSDTQYF. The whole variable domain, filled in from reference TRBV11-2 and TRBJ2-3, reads EAGVAQSPRYKIIEKRQSVAFWCNPISGHATLYWYQQILGQGPKLLIQFQNNGVVDDSQLPKDRFSAERLKGVDSTLKIQPAKLEDSAVYLCASSLYPSSPLGSDTQYFGPGTRLTVL.

For the CDR3, the DNA is TGTGCCAGCAGTCCAAACCGGGACCTCAGAGATGAAAAACTGTTTTTT. Amino acids: CASSPNRDLRDEKLFF. The chain couples TRBV2 to TRBJ1-4, with D possibly being TRBD1 (5 bases). This CDR3 has 16 amino acids. The germline V and J ends were trimmed by 5 bases and 6 bases, with 19 bases remaining between them. Germline CDR1 SNHLY, CDR2 FYNNEI. The full variable domain, completed using reference TRBV2 and TRBJ1-4, is EPEVTQTPSHQVTQMGQEVILRCVPISNHLYFYWYRQILGQKVEFLVSFYNNEISEKSEIFDDQFSVERPDGSNFTLKIRSTKLEDSAMYFCASSPNRDLRDEKLFFGSGTQLSVL.